The rows below give T cell receptor beta chains drawn from one sample of a study of vaccination and CD4 T cells after COVID-19. Their antigens remain unidentified. TCRdb called the PCR reads again in MiXCR, with one record for every CDR3 protein. The sample shows some 25,000 distinct CDR3 sequences, 62% of them seen only once. Sequenced material: CD4+ T cells from blood, cultured in vitro. Receptors originate from a human donor who had recovered from COVID-19. Both conserved end residues are part of each CDR3. D genes are given only for firm matches. Clone size is shown for a subset of rows, as once, few, many or a class of expanded clone.

cdr3_aa: CSARFSGRLNEQFF
cdr3_nt: TGCAGTGCTAGGTTTAGCGGGAGGCTCAATGAGCAGTTCTTC
clone_size: .
j_call: TRBJ2-1
d_call: TRBD2
v_call: TRBV20-1

cdr3_aa: CASRLAGVGETQYF
cdr3_nt: TGTGCCAGCAGGCTAGCGGGAGTGGGTGAGACCCAGTACTTC
clone_size: .
j_call: TRBJ2-5
d_call: TRBD2
v_call: TRBV27

cdr3_aa: CATSRDPDRGPQHF
cdr3_nt: TGTGCCACCAGCAGAGATCCCGACCGGGGGCCCCAGCATTTT
clone_size: .
j_call: TRBJ1-5
d_call: .
v_call: TRBV15

cdr3_aa: CAWSRRRTSGRLGEQFF
cdr3_nt: TGTGCCTGGAGTCGACGTAGGACTAGCGGGAGGTTGGGTGAGCAGTTCTTC
clone_size: once
j_call: TRBJ2-1
d_call: TRBD2
v_call: TRBV30

cdr3_aa: CASSYSWGSNQPQHF
cdr3_nt: TGTGCCAGCAGTTACTCGTGGGGGAGCAATCAGCCCCAGCATTTT
clone_size: few
j_call: TRBJ1-5
d_call: .
v_call: TRBV6-2/TRBV6-3

cdr3_aa: CASSMAGGLQNIQYF
cdr3_nt: TGTGCCAGCAGCATGGCGGGAGGGCTCCAAAACATTCAGTACTTC
clone_size: .
j_call: TRBJ2-4
d_call: TRBD2
v_call: TRBV5-4

cdr3_aa: CASSSPRASQYF
cdr3_nt: TGTGCCAGCAGCTCCCCTCGAGCTTCGCAGTATTTT
clone_size: .
j_call: TRBJ2-3
d_call: .
v_call: TRBV7-9

cdr3_aa: CASLGGIAKNIQYF
cdr3_nt: TGTGCCAGTCTGGGCGGGATAGCCAAAAACATTCAGTACTTC
clone_size: few
j_call: TRBJ2-4
d_call: .
v_call: TRBV6-2/TRBV6-3

cdr3_aa: CASRGLADSLNTGELFF
cdr3_nt: TGTGCCAGCCGAGGACTAGCGGACAGCCTCAACACCGGGGAGCTGTTTTTT
clone_size: .
j_call: TRBJ2-2
d_call: TRBD2
v_call: TRBV2

cdr3_aa: CAWRDPRDRDAQHF
cdr3_nt: TGTGCCTGGAGGGATCCGCGGGACAGGGATGCCCAGCATTTT
clone_size: .
j_call: TRBJ1-5
d_call: TRBD1
v_call: TRBV30

cdr3_aa: CASSITFGTANYGYTF
cdr3_nt: TGTGCCAGTAGTATCACCTTTGGCACAGCTAACTATGGCTACACCTTC
clone_size: .
j_call: TRBJ1-2
d_call: .
v_call: TRBV19

cdr3_aa: CASSLGGPHTDTQYF
cdr3_nt: TGTGCCAGCAGCTTAGGGGGTCCCCACACAGATACGCAGTATTTT
clone_size: .
j_call: TRBJ2-3
d_call: .
v_call: TRBV7-8

cdr3_aa: CASTTGGKQSAQHF
cdr3_nt: TGTGCCAGCACTACAGGGGGCAAGCAATCAGCCCAGCATTTT
clone_size: .
j_call: TRBJ1-5
d_call: TRBD1
v_call: TRBV6-2/TRBV6-3

cdr3_aa: CASSQQTGGSGYTF
cdr3_nt: TGTGCCAGCAGCCAACAGACAGGGGGTAGTGGCTACACCTTC
clone_size: .
j_call: TRBJ1-2
d_call: TRBD1
v_call: TRBV7-2

cdr3_aa: CASNSGVNEAFF
cdr3_nt: TGTGCCAGCAACTCCGGGGTGAATGAAGCTTTCTTT
clone_size: .
j_call: TRBJ1-1
d_call: .
v_call: TRBV28

cdr3_aa: CASSPWTGGAEMPQHF
cdr3_nt: TGTGCCAGCAGTCCCTGGACAGGGGGCGCGGAGATGCCCCAGCATTTT
clone_size: .
j_call: TRBJ1-5
d_call: TRBD1
v_call: TRBV27

cdr3_aa: CASSPSGTRTDTQYF
cdr3_nt: TGTGCCAGCAGCCCATCCGGGACCCGCACAGATACGCAGTATTTT
clone_size: .
j_call: TRBJ2-3
d_call: .
v_call: TRBV5-4

cdr3_aa: CASSPGQGRRTQHF
cdr3_nt: TGTGCCAGCAGTCCGGGACAGGGTAGAAGGACCCAGCATTTT
clone_size: .
j_call: TRBJ1-5
d_call: TRBD1
v_call: TRBV28

cdr3_aa: CASSQGTSGLNEQFF
cdr3_nt: TGTGCCAGCAGCCAGGGGACTAGCGGACTAAATGAGCAGTTCTTC
clone_size: .
j_call: TRBJ2-1
d_call: TRBD2
v_call: TRBV5-8

cdr3_aa: CASSFRFRQPQHF
cdr3_nt: TGTGCCAGCAGTTTCAGGTTCCGCCAGCCCCAGCATTTT
clone_size: .
j_call: TRBJ1-5
d_call: .
v_call: TRBV28

cdr3_aa: CASSLGPRGFADTQYF
cdr3_nt: TGTGCCAGCAGCTTAGGGCCCCGGGGGTTCGCGGATACGCAGTATTTT
clone_size: few
j_call: TRBJ2-3
d_call: .
v_call: TRBV7-9

cdr3_aa: CASSGVTGAGNTIYF
cdr3_nt: TGTGCCAGCAGCGGGGTGACAGGGGCAGGAAACACCATATATTTT
clone_size: .
j_call: TRBJ1-3
d_call: TRBD1
v_call: TRBV7-2

cdr3_aa: CASSFRGEGETQYF
cdr3_nt: TGTGCCAGCAGTTTCAGGGGGGAGGGTGAGACCCAGTACTTC
clone_size: .
j_call: TRBJ2-5
d_call: .
v_call: TRBV28

cdr3_aa: CASSHSAFGNQPQHF
cdr3_nt: TGTGCCAGCAGCCATTCCGCCTTTGGCAATCAGCCCCAGCATTTT
clone_size: few
j_call: TRBJ1-5
d_call: .
v_call: TRBV7-8

cdr3_aa: CASSPGRHTEAFF
cdr3_nt: TGTGCCAGCAGTCCGGGACGGCACACTGAAGCTTTCTTT
clone_size: .
j_call: TRBJ1-1
d_call: .
v_call: TRBV12-3/TRBV12-4

cdr3_aa: CASSPTPAPGELFF
cdr3_nt: TGTGCCAGCAGCCCTACACCTGCTCCCGGGGAGCTGTTTTTT
clone_size: .
j_call: TRBJ2-2
d_call: .
v_call: TRBV7-6

cdr3_aa: CASMGGSGVRGTQYF
cdr3_nt: TGTGCCAGCATGGGGGGGAGTGGGGTCCGGGGGACCCAGTACTTC
clone_size: large
j_call: TRBJ2-5
d_call: TRBD2
v_call: TRBV7-2

cdr3_aa: CASSSQESYGYTF
cdr3_nt: TGTGCCAGCAGTTCACAGGAGAGCTATGGCTACACCTTC
clone_size: .
j_call: TRBJ1-2
d_call: .
v_call: TRBV2

cdr3_aa: CASSYSGGRARYGYTF
cdr3_nt: TGTGCCAGCAGTTACTCAGGAGGGCGGGCGCGCTATGGCTACACCTTC
clone_size: .
j_call: TRBJ1-2
d_call: .
v_call: TRBV6-5

cdr3_aa: CASSPDVTEAFF
cdr3_nt: TGTGCCAGCAGTCCAGATGTCACTGAAGCTTTCTTT
clone_size: few
j_call: TRBJ1-1
d_call: .
v_call: TRBV6-1

cdr3_aa: CAWSPLGGGNQPQHF
cdr3_nt: TGTGCCTGGAGTCCTCTCGGGGGAGGCAATCAGCCCCAGCATTTT
clone_size: .
j_call: TRBJ1-5
d_call: .
v_call: TRBV30

cdr3_aa: CASSLASGANVLTF
cdr3_nt: TGTGCCAGTAGTCTTGCCTCTGGGGCCAACGTCCTGACTTTC
clone_size: .
j_call: TRBJ2-6
d_call: .
v_call: TRBV19

cdr3_aa: CATSRAGRGGSEKLFF
cdr3_nt: TGTGCCACCAGCAGAGCCGGACGGGGTGGGAGTGAAAAACTGTTTTTT
clone_size: .
j_call: TRBJ1-4
d_call: .
v_call: TRBV15

cdr3_aa: CASTLSGIPTGELFF
cdr3_nt: TGTGCCAGCACCCTGTCCGGGATACCCACCGGGGAGCTGTTTTTT
clone_size: .
j_call: TRBJ2-2
d_call: .
v_call: TRBV6-2/TRBV6-3

cdr3_aa: CSARDEAQGRKAFF
cdr3_nt: TGCAGTGCTAGAGATGAGGCACAGGGGCGGAAAGCTTTCTTT
clone_size: .
j_call: TRBJ1-1
d_call: TRBD1
v_call: TRBV20-1

cdr3_aa: CASNMGRGNTEAFF
cdr3_nt: TGTGCCAGTAACATGGGCAGGGGGAACACTGAAGCTTTCTTT
clone_size: .
j_call: TRBJ1-1
d_call: .
v_call: TRBV19

cdr3_aa: CATSDLAGGYNEQFF
cdr3_nt: TGTGCCACCAGTGATTTAGCGGGAGGGTACAATGAGCAGTTCTTC
clone_size: .
j_call: TRBJ2-1
d_call: TRBD2
v_call: TRBV24-1

cdr3_aa: CASSLYLTAGSYEQYF
cdr3_nt: TGTGCCAGCAGCTTATATCTTACTGCGGGGAGCTACGAGCAGTACTTC
clone_size: .
j_call: TRBJ2-7
d_call: .
v_call: TRBV11-2

cdr3_aa: CASTVVGNNQPQHF
cdr3_nt: TGTGCCAGCACCGTGGTGGGGAATAATCAGCCCCAGCATTTT
clone_size: few
j_call: TRBJ1-5
d_call: .
v_call: TRBV6-1

cdr3_aa: CASSLVSQGPNSPLHF
cdr3_nt: TGTGCCAGCAGCTTGGTCTCCCAGGGCCCAAATTCACCCCTCCACTTT
clone_size: .
j_call: TRBJ1-6
d_call: .
v_call: TRBV7-2

cdr3_aa: CSARGGAGTEAFF
cdr3_nt: TGCAGTGCTCGAGGGGGTGCCGGCACTGAAGCTTTCTTT
clone_size: .
j_call: TRBJ1-1
d_call: .
v_call: TRBV20-1

cdr3_aa: CASSWGAGETQYF
cdr3_nt: TGTGCCAGCAGTTGGGGGGCGGGAGAGACCCAGTACTTC
clone_size: .
j_call: TRBJ2-5
d_call: .
v_call: TRBV6-5

cdr3_aa: CASSLFEAPETQYF
cdr3_nt: TGTGCCAGCAGCTTATTCGAGGCCCCAGAGACCCAGTACTTC
clone_size: .
j_call: TRBJ2-5
d_call: .
v_call: TRBV7-2

cdr3_aa: CSAREPTGLAGYF
cdr3_nt: TGCAGTGCTAGAGAACCCACCGGACTAGCGGGGTACTTC
clone_size: once
j_call: TRBJ2-4
d_call: TRBD2
v_call: TRBV20-1

cdr3_aa: CATSRSGGFNTEAFF
cdr3_nt: TGTGCCACCAGCAGATCGGGGGGGTTCAACACTGAAGCTTTCTTT
clone_size: few
j_call: TRBJ1-1
d_call: .
v_call: TRBV15

cdr3_aa: CASTGGTMYQETQYF
cdr3_nt: TGTGCCAGCACAGGGGGGACGATGTACCAAGAGACCCAGTACTTC
clone_size: .
j_call: TRBJ2-5
d_call: .
v_call: TRBV9

cdr3_aa: CASSSSGQGPYGYTF
cdr3_nt: TGTGCCAGCAGTTCATCGGGACAGGGACCCTATGGCTACACCTTC
clone_size: few
j_call: TRBJ1-2
d_call: TRBD1
v_call: TRBV12-3/TRBV12-4

cdr3_aa: CSVSARGNQPQHF
cdr3_nt: TGCAGTGTTAGCGCCAGGGGGAATCAGCCCCAGCATTTT
clone_size: .
j_call: TRBJ1-5
d_call: TRBD1
v_call: TRBV20-1

cdr3_aa: CSAYRDTQETQYF
cdr3_nt: TGCAGTGCTTACCGGGACACCCAAGAGACCCAGTACTTC
clone_size: .
j_call: TRBJ2-5
d_call: .
v_call: TRBV20-1

cdr3_aa: CASSLGGGSRGETQYF
cdr3_nt: TGTGCCAGCAGTTTAGGTGGCGGGAGTCGGGGAGAGACCCAGTACTTC
clone_size: .
j_call: TRBJ2-5
d_call: TRBD2
v_call: TRBV28

cdr3_aa: CASSDYRVSNQPQHF
cdr3_nt: TGTGCCAGCAGCGATTACAGGGTTAGCAATCAGCCCCAGCATTTT
clone_size: few
j_call: TRBJ1-5
d_call: .
v_call: TRBV5-6

cdr3_aa: CASSPRLAGKETQYF
cdr3_nt: TGTGCCAGCAGCCCACGACTAGCGGGTAAAGAGACCCAGTACTTC
clone_size: .
j_call: TRBJ2-5
d_call: TRBD2
v_call: TRBV6-2/TRBV6-3